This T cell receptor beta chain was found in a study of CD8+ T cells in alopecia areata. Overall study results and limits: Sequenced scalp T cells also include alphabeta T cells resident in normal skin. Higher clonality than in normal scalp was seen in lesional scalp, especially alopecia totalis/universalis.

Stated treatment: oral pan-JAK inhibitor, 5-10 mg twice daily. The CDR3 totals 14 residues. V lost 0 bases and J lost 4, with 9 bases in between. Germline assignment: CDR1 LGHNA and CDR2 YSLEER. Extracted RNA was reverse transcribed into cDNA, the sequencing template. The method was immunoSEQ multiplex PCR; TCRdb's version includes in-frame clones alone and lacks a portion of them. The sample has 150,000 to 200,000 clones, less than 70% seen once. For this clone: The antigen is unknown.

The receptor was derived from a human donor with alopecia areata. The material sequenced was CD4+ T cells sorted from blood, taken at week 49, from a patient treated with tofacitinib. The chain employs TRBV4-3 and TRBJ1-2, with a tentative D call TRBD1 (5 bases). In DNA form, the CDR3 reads TGCGCCAGCAGCCAAGATATCCAGGGCTATGGCTACACCTTC. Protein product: CASSQDIQGYGYTF.